Listed here are 11 T cell receptor beta chains from one sample, sequenced in a study of blood T cell repertoires in COVID-19. The repertoire was sequenced with immunoSEQ multiplex PCR; TCRdb's copy has only in-frame clones and lacks some. The sample has a few hundred thousand clones, 88% seen once. The sample was peripheral blood. These receptors all stem from a man between 60 and 70 years old who had recovered from COVID-19.

The chain combines TRBV7-8 with TRBJ1-5; D unclear. V lost 1 base and J 2 bases, leaving 6 bases between the germline ends. Germline-derived CDR1 and CDR2 are SGHVS and FQNEAQ. This CDR3 contains 14 residues. DNA of the CDR3: TGTGCCAGCAGCTTAGTGCCGGGCAATCAGCCCCAGCATTTT. Translating it yields CASSLVPGNQPQHF.

The rearrangement joins TRBV18 to TRBJ1-4, with no clear D. Germline loops: CDR1 KGHSH, CDR2 LQKENI. The V and J ends lost 2 bases and 5 bases respectively, with 12 bases between them. This CDR3 has 15 residues. The CDR3 region is CASSPGLTLNEKLFF. CDR3 bases: TGTGCCAGCTCACCAGGGCTTACCTTAAATGAAAAACTGTTTTTT. Looking up the rest from reference TRBV18 and TRBJ1-4 gives the full variable domain: NAGVMQNPRHLVRRRGQEARLRCSPMKGHSHVYWYRQLPEEGLKFMVYLQKENIIDESGMPKERFSAEFPKEGPSILRIQQVVRGDSAAYFCASSPGLTLNEKLFFGSGTQLSVL.

The chain recombines TRBV12-5 with TRBJ2-2; no reliable D call. The germline CDR1 and CDR2 sequences are LGHNT and FRNRAP. V was pared by 0 bases and J by 5 bases, with 16 bases between. This CDR3 is built from 17 residues. Here the CDR3 reads CASGLVLVPSRTGELFF. Written as DNA, the CDR3 is TGTGCTAGTGGTTTGGTACTTGTCCCCTCCCGAACCGGGGAGCTGTTTTTT.

The chain employs TRBV5-4 and TRBJ2-1; 8 bases match TRBD2. With 2 bases clipped from V and 4 bases from J, the junction kept 11 bases outside the gene matches. This CDR3 contains 17 residues. Germline loops: CDR1 SGHNT, CDR2 YYREEE (reference sequence). CDR3 loop: CASSFAERGTLYNEQFF. In nucleotides, the CDR3 is TGTGCCAGCAGCTTTGCGGAGCGGGGGACCTTATACAATGAGCAGTTCTTC.

This clone was found once. The V gene is TRBV30, the J gene TRBJ1-6; 7 bases line up with TRBD1. The CDR3 is 21 residues long. The trim removed 3 bases at V and 1 base at J, leaving 21 bases unmatched. CDR1 GTSNPN and CDR2 SVGIG come from the germline V gene (reference sequence). CDR3 DNA sequence: TGTGCCTGGAGCCCACCGGGACAGCCCTTCTACCGGGGATCCTATAATTCACCCCTCCACTTT. This sequence encodes CAWSPPGQPFYRGSYNSPLHF.

CDR3: CASSVGAAANYGYTF. The CDR3 DNA sequence: TGTGCCAGCAGCGTAGGGGCAGCAGCTAACTATGGCTACACCTTC. J is TRBJ1-2 and V is TRBV9; D not certain. Between the trimmed V and J ends, which lost 0 bases and 0 bases, there was a span of 9 bases. Germline V CDR1 and CDR2: SGDLS, YYNGEE. CDR3 length: 15 amino acids.

The V call is TRBV19, the J call TRBJ1-2, with 8 bases identical to TRBD1. In germline, CDR1 is LNHDA, CDR2 SQIVND (reference sequence). CDR3 length: 14 amino acids. V dropped 4 bases and J dropped 5; count of bases not matched to a gene: 6. The CDR3 spells CASSRSTGVYGYTF. The CDR3 nucleotides read TGTGCCAGTAGTAGATCGACAGGGGTTTATGGCTACACCTTC. The complete variable domain, with remaining parts taken from reference TRBV19 and TRBJ1-2, reads DGGITQSPKYLFRKEGQNVTLSCEQNLNHDAMYWYRQDPGQGLRLIYYSQIVNDFQKGDIAEGYSVSREKKESFPLTVTSAQKNPTAFYLCASSRSTGVYGYTFGSGTRLTVV.

Concerning this clone: A junction end diverges from the germline sequence, so it may reflect a read error. The chain is built from TRBV6-5 and TRBJ2-3; TRBD2 might be the D (6 bases). The CDR3 sequence is 14 residues long. Germline V gene data show CDR1 as MNHEY and CDR2 as SVGAGI. As DNA, the CDR3 is TGTGCCAGCAGGTACTGGAGGGACACAGATACGCAGTATTTT. Translated: CASRYWRDTDTQYF.

The chain couples TRBV5-1 to TRBJ1-4; 8 bases map to TRBD1. The J segment lost 0 bases and the V segment lost 4 bases, leaving 5 bases of the junction unmatched. Germline assignment: CDR1 SGHRS and CDR2 YFSETQ. The CDR3 sequence is 16 residues long. CDR3 in amino acids: CASSLGQGTTNEKLFF. As DNA, the CDR3 is TGCGCCAGCAGCCTAGGACAGGGAACAACTAATGAAAAACTGTTTTTT.

J is TRBJ1-2 and V is TRBV6-5, with 7 bases fitting TRBD1. The V segment lost 6 bases and the J segment 4 bases; nucleotides outside the gene matches: 5. This CDR3 is built from 13 residues. Germline lookup yields CDR1 MNHEY and CDR2 SVGAGI. CDR3 protein: CASSNRGPYGYTF. The CDR3 region has the DNA TGTGCCAGCAGCAATAGGGGGCCCTATGGCTACACCTTC.

V usage is TRBV11-1 and J usage is TRBJ2-7; the D gene is possibly TRBD1 (5 bases). V was shortened by 1 base and J by 1 base, with 11 bases between the two germline ends. The germline V gene encodes CDR1 SGHAT and CDR2 FQDESV (reference sequence). The CDR3 has 15 amino acids. CDR3 sequence (DNA): TGTGCCAGCAGCTTAGGTGGGGCCGTATCCTACGAGCAGTACTTC. Its protein product is CASSLGGAVSYEQYF.